Here is one T cell receptor beta chain with its context. What it binds is not known. Random hexamers served to reverse transcribe roughly 0.45 to 1 ug RNA. Amplification of TCR beta CDR3 by immunoSEQ multiplex PCR spanned 54 Vbeta and 13 Jbeta. TCRdb re-called the immunoSEQ multiplex PCR reads with MiXCR, one entry per CDR3 protein. The table has 180,000 or so distinct CDR3 sequences, around 94% seen once. V lost 1 base to trimming and J lost 1 base, with 9 bases between them. This CDR3 region has 15 residues. Germline CDR1 reads LGHNA; CDR2 reads YSLEER. Sequencing of TCR beta was performed on blood CD8+ T cells and on blood CD4+ T cells. Both CD4+ and CD8+ T cells were negatively isolated, and TEMRA cells underwent FACS enrichment. The entry originates in a study of CD8 T cells in Susac syndrome. Overall study findings and caveats: Only a relatively small number of individuals were included in the TCR sequencing and HLA analysis.

This chain links TRBV4-3 with TRBJ2-3; the D call may be TRBD1 or TRBD2 (5 bases each). The sequence derives from a human donor in good health. Input material: CD4+ T cells from PBMCs. The DNA of the CDR3 is TGCGCCAGCAGCCAAGGGGACCGAGGCACAGATACGCAGTATTTT. Amino acids: CASSQGDRGTDTQYF.